Presented here are 19 T cell receptor beta chains from one specimen sequenced in a study of blood T cell repertoires in COVID-19. Clones were read by immunoSEQ multiplex PCR, and TCRdb kept only the in-frame ones, dropping some. The sample lists 240,000 or so clones; roughly 80% were seen once. Sequencing input: peripheral blood. These receptors all come from a woman aged 18-30 years with acute or convalescent COVID-19.

V usage is TRBV27 and J usage is TRBJ2-1; TRBD1 agrees at 9 bases. Germline CDR1 MNHEY, CDR2 SMNVEV (reference sequence). The CDR3 extends over 15 amino acids. J lost 9 bases, V lost 8 bases, and 14 bases had no gene match. The DNA of the CDR3 is TGTGCCAGCTGGCCACGGGGGACAGGGAGGAGTGAGCAGTTCTTC. It codes for CASWPRGTGRSEQFF.

This sequence joins TRBV5-1 and TRBJ2-5; 10 bases match TRBD2. CDR3 length equals 15 residues. Germline V gene data show CDR1 as SGHRS and CDR2 as YFSETQ. V shed 4 bases and J 4 bases; nucleotides not matched to a gene: 7. CDR3 nucleotides: TGCGCCAGCAGCCTAGCGGGAGAGGGGATAGAGACCCAGTACTTC. Amino acids: CASSLAGEGIETQYF.

On this clone: The identical CDR3 is also encoded by other nucleotide sequences in the sample. DNA for the CDR3: TGTGCCAGCTCACCACGGACAGGGGAGAACACTGAAGCTTTCTTT. This encodes CASSPRTGENTEAFF. J is TRBJ1-1 and V is TRBV18; 9 bases agree with TRBD1. The germline V gene has CDR1 KGHSH and CDR2 LQKENI. The CDR3 is 15 amino acids. V was pared by 1 base and J by 1 base, with 1 base of the junction left unmatched.

V is TRBV5-1 and J is TRBJ1-3; D call uncertain. Germline loops: CDR1 SGHRS, CDR2 YFSETQ. The CDR3 runs to 16 residues. V dropped 0 bases and J dropped 0 bases, with 10 bases sitting between them. CDR3 protein: CASSLALQSSGNTIYF. CDR3 in DNA: TGCGCCAGCAGCTTGGCCTTACAGTCCTCTGGAAACACCATATATTTT.

The chain joins TRBV7-2 to TRBJ1-2, with a possible D match to TRBD1 (6 bases). CDR3 size: 14 residues. Germline CDR1 reads SGHTA; CDR2 reads FQGNSA. The V and J ends lost 5 bases and 0 bases respectively, with 10 bases between them. In nucleotides, the CDR3 is TGTGCCAGCAGCCCAGGGGCCCCTAACTATGGCTACACCTTC. Translated: CASSPGAPNYGYTF.

This chain uses TRBV11-3 with TRBJ1-1, with D possibly TRBD1 on 5 matching bases. CDR3 length: 13 amino acids. Trimming removed 1 base from V and 2 bases from J, with 5 bases in between. Germline CDR1 SGHNT, CDR2 YENEEA. Here the CDR3 reads CASSLGTNTEAFF. The CDR3 DNA follows: TGTGCCAGCAGCTTAGGGACAAACACTGAAGCTTTCTTT.

The chain uses TRBV6-2 or TRBV6-3 and TRBJ2-2, with 8 bases matching TRBD1. This CDR3 contains 15 residues. Germline V gene lookup returns CDR1 MNHEY and CDR2 SVGEGT. J was trimmed by 1 base and V by 2 bases; bases with no gene match: 0. The CDR3 reads CASSYDRGNTGELFF. CDR3 in DNA: TGTGCCAGCAGTTACGACAGGGGGAACACCGGGGAGCTGTTTTTT.

This chain links TRBV9 with TRBJ2-1; maybe TRBD2 (6 bases). Trimming stripped 4 bases from V and 8 bases from J, with 19 bases between. The CDR3 totals 15 residues. Germline V gene data show CDR1 as SGDLS and CDR2 as YYNGEE. CDR3 residues: CASSPPLGRVDEQFF. CDR3 coding DNA: TGTGCCAGCAGCCCCCCTCTCGGGAGAGTCGATGAGCAGTTCTTC.

This clone appeared a few times. This rearrangement joins TRBV18 to TRBJ2-2; a possible D gene is TRBD1 (5 bases). Germline V gives CDR1 KGHSH, CDR2 LQKENI. This CDR3 comprises 16 residues. With 3 bases removed from V and 2 bases from J, the gap between germline ends came to 13 bases. The CDR3 is CASSPPSRANTGELFF. CDR3 DNA: TGTGCCAGCTCACCCCCGAGCAGGGCCAACACCGGGGAGCTGTTTTTT.

This clone is a singleton in its sample. Other DNA variants within this sample encode the same CDR3. The gene calls are TRBV6-5 and TRBJ2-7; 11 bases are shared with TRBD2. The V gene's germline CDR1 is MNHEY and CDR2 SVGAGI. The CDR3 contains 16 residues. The ends lost 0 bases at V and 2 bases at J; junction bases unmatched: 3. CDR3 protein: CASSYSGLAETYEQYF. CDR3 in DNA: TGTGCCAGCAGTTACTCGGGACTAGCGGAAACCTACGAGCAGTACTTC.

This sequence joins TRBV19 and TRBJ1-2, with 10 bases that match TRBD1. This CDR3 is built from 15 residues. J lost 2 bases, V lost 5 bases, and 5 bases had no gene match. Germline-derived CDR1 and CDR2 are LNHDA and SQIVND (reference sequence). The CDR3 nucleotides read TGTGCCAGTAGTGCCCCGGGACAGGGGAACTATGGCTACACCTTC. It specifies CASSAPGQGNYGYTF.

The chain uses TRBV4-1 and TRBJ2-7; 9 bases are shared with TRBD1. Looked up from germline, CDR1 is MGHRA and CDR2 is YSYEKL. This CDR3 comprises 15 residues. Trimming took 1 base from V and 0 from J; bases not matched to a gene: 1. The CDR3 region has the DNA TGCGCCAGCAGCCAAGTGGGACAGGGCTCCTACGAGCAGTACTTC. Translation gives CASSQVGQGSYEQYF.

The rearrangement joins TRBV10-3 to TRBJ2-2; D unresolved. The CDR3 has 14 residues. Trimming left V 10 bases short and J 1 base short, with 13 bases between. The V gene's germline CDR1 is ENHRY and CDR2 SYGVKD. This CDR3 reads CATKTSVNTGELFF. For the CDR3, the DNA is TGTGCCACCAAGACTTCCGTGAACACCGGGGAGCTGTTTTTT.

The chain carries TRBV15 and TRBJ2-1; possible D gene TRBD2, 5 bases. Looked up from germline, CDR1 is LNHNV and CDR2 is YYDKDF (reference sequence). V was trimmed by 0 bases and J by 1 base, leaving 7 bases between them. The CDR3 sequence is 15 residues long. CDR3 nucleotide sequence: TGTGCCACCAGCAGAGATCGGGGTTCCTACAATGAGCAGTTCTTC. Its protein product is CATSRDRGSYNEQFF.

The genes are TRBV6-5 and TRBJ1-6; no firm D call. Germline loops: CDR1 MNHEY, CDR2 SVGAGI. V was clipped by 0 bases and J by 0 bases, with 6 bases between them. The CDR3 contains 16 residues. This CDR3 is CASSYSGSSYNSPLHF. In DNA form, the CDR3 reads TGTGCCAGCAGTTACTCAGGGAGCTCCTATAATTCACCCCTCCACTTT.

The chain employs TRBV9 and TRBJ2-7; the match to TRBD1 covers 7 bases. Trimming at V came to 4 bases and at J to 2 bases, leaving 6 bases not matched to a gene. CDR3 length equals 14 residues. The germline gives CDR1 SGDLS, CDR2 YYNGEE. The CDR3 here is CASSPAGQAYEQYF. The DNA of the CDR3 is TGTGCCAGCAGCCCCGCCGGACAGGCCTACGAGCAGTACTTC.

V gene TRBV18 combines with J gene TRBJ1-2, with TRBD1 matching 8 bases. CDR1 KGHSH and CDR2 LQKENI come from the germline V gene. V shed 3 bases and J 8 bases; nucleotides not matched to a gene: 14. The CDR3 is 16 amino acids. The CDR3 DNA follows: TGTGCCAGCTCACCGACAGGGGCGGTGGAACTTGGGGGCTACACCTTC. As protein: CASSPTGAVELGGYTF.

The chain has TRBV6-5 and TRBJ2-5; no firm D call. Germline V lookup: CDR1 MNHEY, CDR2 SVGAGI. V was trimmed by 0 bases and J by 5 bases, leaving 13 bases between them. The CDR3 runs to 15 residues. CDR3 protein: CASSYSVLGGETQYF. DNA for the CDR3: TGTGCCAGCAGTTACTCGGTGCTAGGCGGTGAGACCCAGTACTTC.

The chain recombines TRBV11-3 with TRBJ2-5; tentatively, D is TRBD2 (6 bases). Trimming removed 1 base from V and 5 bases from J, with 23 bases in between. Germline loops: CDR1 SGHNT, CDR2 YENEEA. CDR3 length equals 18 residues. The CDR3 DNA reads as TGTGCCAGCAGCTTAGGTGAGGTCGGGAGAGGCGGCGCTGAGACCCAGTACTTC. It encodes CASSLGEVGRGGAETQYF.